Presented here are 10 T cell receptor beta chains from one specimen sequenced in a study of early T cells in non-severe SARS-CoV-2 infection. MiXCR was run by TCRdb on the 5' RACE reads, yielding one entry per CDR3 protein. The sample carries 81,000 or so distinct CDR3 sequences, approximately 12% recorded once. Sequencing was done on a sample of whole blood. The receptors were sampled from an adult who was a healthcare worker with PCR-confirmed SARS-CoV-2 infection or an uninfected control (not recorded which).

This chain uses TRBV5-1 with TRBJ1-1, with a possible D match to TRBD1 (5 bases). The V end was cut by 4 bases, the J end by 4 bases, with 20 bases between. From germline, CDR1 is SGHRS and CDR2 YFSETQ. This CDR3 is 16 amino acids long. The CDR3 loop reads CASSLFFDSTLTEAFF. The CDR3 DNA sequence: TGCGCCAGCAGCCTTTTCTTTGACAGCACACTCACTGAAGCTTTCTTT.

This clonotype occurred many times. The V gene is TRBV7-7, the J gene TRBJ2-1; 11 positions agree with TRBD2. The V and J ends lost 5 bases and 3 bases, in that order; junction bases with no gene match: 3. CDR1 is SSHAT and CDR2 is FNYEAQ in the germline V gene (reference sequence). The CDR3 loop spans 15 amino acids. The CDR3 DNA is TGTGCCAGCAGCCCGGGACTAGCGGTCTACAATGAGCAGTTCTTC. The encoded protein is CASSPGLAVYNEQFF.

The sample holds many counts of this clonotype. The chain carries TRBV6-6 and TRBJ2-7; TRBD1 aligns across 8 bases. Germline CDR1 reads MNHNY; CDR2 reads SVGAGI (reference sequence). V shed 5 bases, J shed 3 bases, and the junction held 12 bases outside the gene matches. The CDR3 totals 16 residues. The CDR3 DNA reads TGTGCCAGCAGTAAACCGACAGGGGACCTCAACTACGAGCAGTACTTC. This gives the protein CASSKPTGDLNYEQYF.

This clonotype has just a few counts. For the CDR3, the DNA is TGTGCCAGCAGTGGAGGGGCAGGTATCGGAGCCCAGCATTTT. Translated: CASSGGAGIGAQHF. The chain combines TRBV2 with TRBJ1-5; maybe TRBD1 (5 bases). V was shortened by 4 bases and J by 11 bases, with 18 bases between the two germline ends. The CDR3 extends over 14 amino acids. CDR1 is SNHLY and CDR2 is FYNNEI in the germline V gene. Looking up the rest from reference TRBV2 and TRBJ1-5 gives the full variable domain: EPEVTQTPSHQVTQMGQEVILRCVPISNHLYFYWYRQILGQKVEFLVSFYNNEISEKSEIFDDQFSVERPDGSNFTLKIRSTKLEDSAMYFCASSGGAGIGAQHFGDGTRLSIL.

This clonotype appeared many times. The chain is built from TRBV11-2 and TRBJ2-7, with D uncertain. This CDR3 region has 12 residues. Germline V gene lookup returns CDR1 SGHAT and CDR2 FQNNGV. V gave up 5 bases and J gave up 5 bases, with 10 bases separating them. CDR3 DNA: TGTGCCAGCAGCCCCGTAGGGAACGAGCAGTACTTC. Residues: CASSPVGNEQYF.

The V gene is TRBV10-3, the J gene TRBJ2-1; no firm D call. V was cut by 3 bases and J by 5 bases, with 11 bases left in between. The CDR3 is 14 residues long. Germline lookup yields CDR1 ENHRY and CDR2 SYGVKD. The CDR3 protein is CAISDRARNNEQFF. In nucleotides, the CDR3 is TGTGCCATCAGTGACCGGGCGAGAAACAATGAGCAGTTCTTC.

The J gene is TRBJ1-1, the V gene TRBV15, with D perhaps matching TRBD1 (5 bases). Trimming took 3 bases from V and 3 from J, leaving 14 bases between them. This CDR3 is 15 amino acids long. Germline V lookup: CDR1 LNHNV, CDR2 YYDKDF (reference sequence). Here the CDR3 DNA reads TGTGCCACCAGCAGTAAGAGGGGAGAGGACACTGAAGCTTTCTTT. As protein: CATSSKRGEDTEAFF.

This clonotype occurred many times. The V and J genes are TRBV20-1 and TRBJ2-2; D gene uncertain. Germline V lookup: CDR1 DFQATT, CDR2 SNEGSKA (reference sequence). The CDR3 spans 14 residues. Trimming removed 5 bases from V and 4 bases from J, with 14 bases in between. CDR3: CSAQNVRTTGELFF. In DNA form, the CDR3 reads TGCAGTGCTCAGAATGTCCGAACCACCGGGGAGCTGTTTTTT.

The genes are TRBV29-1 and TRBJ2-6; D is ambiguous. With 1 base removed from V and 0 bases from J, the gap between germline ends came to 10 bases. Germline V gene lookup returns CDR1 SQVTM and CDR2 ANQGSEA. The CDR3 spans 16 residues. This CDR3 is CSVEVSRVSGANVLTF. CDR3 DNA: TGCAGCGTTGAAGTTTCGCGTGTCTCTGGGGCCAACGTCCTGACTTTC.

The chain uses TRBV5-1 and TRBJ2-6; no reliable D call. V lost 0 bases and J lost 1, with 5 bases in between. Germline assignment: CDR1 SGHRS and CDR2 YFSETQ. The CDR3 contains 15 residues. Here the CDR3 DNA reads TGCGCCAGCAGCTTGGAGGGTTCTGGGGCCAACGTCCTGACTTTC. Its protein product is CASSLEGSGANVLTF.